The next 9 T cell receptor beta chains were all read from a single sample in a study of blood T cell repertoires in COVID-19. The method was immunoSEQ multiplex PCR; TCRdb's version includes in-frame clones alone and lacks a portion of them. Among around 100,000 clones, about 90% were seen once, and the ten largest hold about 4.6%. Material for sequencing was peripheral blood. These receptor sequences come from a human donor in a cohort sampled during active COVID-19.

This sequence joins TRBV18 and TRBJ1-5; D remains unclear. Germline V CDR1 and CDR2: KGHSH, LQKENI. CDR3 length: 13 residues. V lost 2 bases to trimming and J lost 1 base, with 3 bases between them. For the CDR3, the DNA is TGTGCCAGCTCACCATTAAGCAATCAGCCCCAGCATTTT. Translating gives CASSPLSNQPQHF.

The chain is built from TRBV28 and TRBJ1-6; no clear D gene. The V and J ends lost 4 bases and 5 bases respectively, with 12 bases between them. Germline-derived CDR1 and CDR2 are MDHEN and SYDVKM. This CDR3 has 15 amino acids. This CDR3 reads CASSSANRDNSPLHF. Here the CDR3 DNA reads TGTGCCAGCAGTTCGGCTAACAGAGATAATTCACCCCTCCACTTT.

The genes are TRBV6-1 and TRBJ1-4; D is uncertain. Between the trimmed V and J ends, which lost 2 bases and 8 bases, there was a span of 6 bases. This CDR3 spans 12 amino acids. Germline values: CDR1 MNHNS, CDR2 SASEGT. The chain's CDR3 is CASSERWEKLFF. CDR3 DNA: TGTGCCAGCAGTGAACGGTGGGAAAAACTGTTTTTT.

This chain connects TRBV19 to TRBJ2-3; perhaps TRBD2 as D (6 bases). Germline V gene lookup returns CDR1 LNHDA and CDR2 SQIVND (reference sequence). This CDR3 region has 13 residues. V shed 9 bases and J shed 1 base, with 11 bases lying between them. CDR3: CASDGGRTDTQYF. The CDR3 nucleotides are TGTGCCAGCGACGGAGGGCGCACAGATACGCAGTATTTT.

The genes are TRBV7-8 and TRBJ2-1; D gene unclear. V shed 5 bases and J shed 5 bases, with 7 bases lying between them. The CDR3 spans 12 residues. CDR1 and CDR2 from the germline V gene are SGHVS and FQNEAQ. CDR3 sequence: CASSPVNNEQFF. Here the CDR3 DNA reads TGTGCCAGCAGCCCGGTAAACAATGAGCAGTTCTTC.

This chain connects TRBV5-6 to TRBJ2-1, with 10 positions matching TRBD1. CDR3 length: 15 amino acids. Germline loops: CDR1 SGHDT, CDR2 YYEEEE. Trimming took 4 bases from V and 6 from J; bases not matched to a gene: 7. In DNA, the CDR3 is TGTGCCAGCAGCACCGGGACAGGGGCTACCAATGAGCAGTTCTTC. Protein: CASSTGTGATNEQFF.

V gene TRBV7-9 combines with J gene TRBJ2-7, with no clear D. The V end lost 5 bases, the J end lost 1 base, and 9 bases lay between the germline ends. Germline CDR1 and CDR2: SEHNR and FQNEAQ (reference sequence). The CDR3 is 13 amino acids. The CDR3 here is CASSKRDSYEQYF. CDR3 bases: TGTGCCAGCAGCAAGAGAGATTCCTACGAGCAGTACTTC.

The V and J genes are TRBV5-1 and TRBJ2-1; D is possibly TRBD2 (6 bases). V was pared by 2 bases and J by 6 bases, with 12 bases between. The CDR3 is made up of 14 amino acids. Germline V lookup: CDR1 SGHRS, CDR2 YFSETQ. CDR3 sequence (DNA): TGCGCCAGCAGCTTAGTGGGTAGCGGCAATGAGCAGTTCTTC. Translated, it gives CASSLVGSGNEQFF.

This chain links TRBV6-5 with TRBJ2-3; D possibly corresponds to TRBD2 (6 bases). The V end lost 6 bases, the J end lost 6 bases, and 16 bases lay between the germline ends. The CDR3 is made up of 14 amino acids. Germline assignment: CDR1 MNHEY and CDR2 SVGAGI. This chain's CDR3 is CASRHRLDSDTQYF. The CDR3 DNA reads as TGTGCCAGCAGACACCGACTAGACTCGGATACGCAGTATTTT.